The 20 T cell receptor beta chains listed next were all sequenced from one sample in a study of control samples from healthy donors and cancer patients. Data came from immunoSEQ multiplex PCR; TCRdb stores just in-frame clones and leaves some out. The sample carries 120,000 to 150,000 clones, about 90% recorded once. What was sequenced was blood. The receptors stem from a man aged 18-30 years in good health.

This chain uses TRBV5-6 with TRBJ1-5; D is uncertain. CDR1 SGHDT and CDR2 YYEEEE come from the germline V gene. This CDR3 has 13 residues. V dropped 1 base and J dropped 5 bases, with 7 bases sitting between them. The CDR3 spells CASSLRGHQPQHF. CDR3 bases: TGTGCCAGCAGCTTGAGAGGGCATCAGCCCCAGCATTTT.

CDR3 in amino acids: CASPPGAGSTDTQYF. CDR3 in DNA: TGCGCCAGCCCTCCGGGGGCGGGGAGCACAGATACGCAGTATTTT. The chain is built from TRBV10-1 and TRBJ2-3; perhaps D is TRBD1 or TRBD2 (6 bases each). V lost 8 bases, J lost 0 bases, and 15 bases lay in between. Germline values: CDR1 WNHNN, CDR2 SYGVQD (reference sequence). CDR3 length: 15 residues.

In DNA, the CDR3 is TGTGCCAGTAGCGCCGGGACAGGGAGGGTCGGCAATCAGCCCCAGCATTTT. It specifies CASSAGTGRVGNQPQHF. The V and J genes are TRBV19 and TRBJ1-5; 9 nucleotides line up with TRBD1. With V trimmed by 6 bases and J by 2 bases, 11 bases remained unmatched. Per germline, CDR1 LNHDA and CDR2 SQIVND (reference sequence). The CDR3 is made up of 17 amino acids.

The chain has TRBV6-6 and TRBJ2-5; D unclear. Per germline, CDR1 MNHNY and CDR2 SVGAGI (reference sequence). The CDR3 sequence is 12 residues long. V was shortened by 4 bases and J by 2 bases, with 5 bases between the two germline ends. The CDR3 nucleotides read TGTGCCAGCAGTTTGGCTCAAGAGACCCAGTACTTC. Translating it yields CASSLAQETQYF.

This chain links TRBV19 with TRBJ1-1; no firm D call. Germline-derived CDR1 and CDR2 are LNHDA and SQIVND (reference sequence). The CDR3 runs to 11 residues. V lost 4 bases, J lost 8 bases, and 8 bases lay in between. The CDR3 sequence is CASSTLIEAFF. As DNA, the CDR3 is TGTGCCAGTAGTACGTTAATAGAAGCTTTCTTT.

The gene calls are TRBV12-3 or TRBV12-4 and TRBJ1-1; 7 nucleotides align to TRBD1. V shed 4 bases, J shed 6 bases, and the junction held 5 bases outside the gene matches. The CDR3 is made up of 13 amino acids. This CDR3 reads CASSSTGEPEAFF. For the CDR3, the DNA is TGTGCCAGCAGTTCCACAGGGGAGCCTGAAGCTTTCTTT.

V and J are TRBV5-5 and TRBJ2-4; D not resolved. Germline values: CDR1 SGHKS, CDR2 YYEKEE (reference sequence). The CDR3 consists of 15 residues. V lost 4 bases, J lost 0 bases, and 11 bases lay in between. CDR3 in DNA: TGTGCCAGCAGCCCGGAACTACTAGCCAAAAACATTCAGTACTTC. Translation gives CASSPELLAKNIQYF.

The chain is built from TRBV3-1 (or the pseudogene TRBV3-2) and TRBJ2-6; unclear D gene. Germline assignment: CDR1 LGHDT and CDR2 YNNKEL (reference sequence). V dropped 0 bases and J dropped 2 bases, with 2 bases sitting between them. The CDR3 spans 14 residues. The CDR3: CASSQDPGANVLTF. The CDR3 nucleotides read TGTGCCAGCAGCCAAGACCCTGGGGCCAACGTCCTGACTTTC.

The chain is built from TRBV6-4 and TRBJ1-3, with a possible D match to TRBD1 (6 bases). The CDR3 consists of 14 residues. V was shortened by 5 bases and J by 0 bases, with 8 bases between the two germline ends. The germline V gene has CDR1 MRHNA and CDR2 SNTAGT. CDR3 DNA sequence: TGTGCCAGCAGTCCGGACAGCTCTGGAAACACCATATATTTT. Its protein product is CASSPDSSGNTIYF.

The chain couples TRBV2 to TRBJ1-3; D gene ambiguous. In germline, CDR1 is SNHLY, CDR2 FYNNEI. V was cut by 4 bases and J by 0 bases, with 16 bases left in between. The CDR3 has 17 residues. CDR3 DNA: TGTGCCAGCAGTGCAGAGGTCAGCCCGATCTCTGGAAACACCATATATTTT. Translation gives CASSAEVSPISGNTIYF.

The V and J genes are TRBV7-9 and TRBJ2-4, with unresolved D. The germline gives CDR1 SEHNR, CDR2 FQNEAQ (reference sequence). The CDR3 is 17 residues long. The V gene lost 1 base and the J gene lost 0 bases, with 13 bases spanning the gap. Here the CDR3 reads CASSLDSGSLAKNIQYF. In DNA form, the CDR3 reads TGTGCCAGCAGCTTAGATTCGGGCAGCTTAGCCAAAAACATTCAGTACTTC.

The chain uses TRBV6-4 and TRBJ1-6, with D maybe TRBD1 (5 bases). The V gene lost 4 bases and the J gene lost 8 bases, with 9 bases spanning the gap. Germline V gives CDR1 MRHNA, CDR2 SNTAGT. CDR3 length: 13 amino acids. CDR3 sequence reads: CASSGGRDSPLHF. The CDR3, as DNA: TGTGCCAGCAGTGGAGGCAGGGATTCACCCCTCCACTTT.

This clone has at least ten counts. The rearrangement links TRBV14 to TRBJ1-4; 8 nucleotides agree with TRBD1. CDR3 size: 14 residues. V gave up 4 bases and J gave up 8 bases; unmatched junction bases: 6. CDR1 SGHDN and CDR2 FVKESK come from the germline V gene. CDR3 nucleotides: TGTGCCAGCAGCCCCCGGACAGGGAGAGAAAAACTGTTTTTT. This codes for CASSPRTGREKLFF.

The chain is built from TRBV18 and TRBJ1-1; TRBD1 matches 8 bases. Losses at the gene ends were 6 bases for V and 1 base for J; bases not matched to a gene: 16. From germline, CDR1 is KGHSH and CDR2 LQKENI. This CDR3 is built from 18 residues. CDR3 region: CASSLGQGYLSRNTEAFF. CDR3 nucleotide sequence: TGTGCCAGCTCCCTCGGACAGGGTTACCTCTCAAGGAACACTGAAGCTTTCTTT.

This sequence joins TRBV27 and TRBJ1-2; D ambiguous. In germline, CDR1 is MNHEY, CDR2 SMNVEV (reference sequence). The ends were cut back, 2 bases at V and 0 bases at J, with 10 bases in the middle. The CDR3 consists of 15 residues. The CDR3 loop is CASSLRQASNYGYTF. The CDR3 region has the DNA TGTGCCAGCAGTTTACGCCAGGCTTCTAACTATGGCTACACCTTC.

The chain carries TRBV28 and TRBJ1-2; 10 bases line up with TRBD1. This CDR3 region has 16 residues. J gave up 4 bases and V 7 bases, and 12 bases lay outside the gene matches. Germline-derived CDR1 and CDR2 are MDHEN and SYDVKM. CDR3 protein: CASTGTGAWGGYGYTF. The CDR3 DNA sequence: TGTGCCAGCACGGGGACAGGGGCGTGGGGAGGCTATGGCTACACCTTC.

The chain uses TRBV7-8 and TRBJ2-5; D possibly corresponds to TRBD1 (5 bases). The CDR3 covers 13 residues. The germline V and J ends were trimmed by 1 base and 2 bases, with 5 bases remaining between them. Germline values: CDR1 SGHVS, CDR2 FQNEAQ. Here the CDR3 reads CASSLGQQETQYF. The CDR3 nucleotides are TGTGCCAGCAGCTTAGGACAGCAAGAGACCCAGTACTTC.

This clone was seen only once. The chain employs TRBV5-5 and TRBJ1-1; 10 bases align to TRBD1. J gave up 3 bases and V 2 bases, and 7 bases lay outside the gene matches. The CDR3 has 16 residues. Per the germline V gene, CDR1 is SGHKS and CDR2 is YYEKEE (reference sequence). DNA for the CDR3: TGTGCCAGCAGCTTCTCGCCGGGACAGGGGCACACTGAAGCTTTCTTT. It yields the protein CASSFSPGQGHTEAFF.

The chain employs TRBV19 and TRBJ1-4, with TRBD1 as a possible D gene (5 bases). Germline V gene sequence: CDR1 LNHDA, CDR2 SQIVND (reference sequence). V shed 3 bases and J shed 3 bases, with 8 bases lying between them. CDR3 length: 14 amino acids. CDR3 nucleotide sequence: TGTGCCAGTAGTATCGGGGCTTCTAATGAAAAACTGTTTTTT. Amino acids: CASSIGASNEKLFF.

This rearrangement joins TRBV7-2 to TRBJ1-4, with D possibly TRBD1 on 5 matching bases. Trimming stripped 1 base from V and 8 bases from J, with 17 bases between. This CDR3 comprises 16 residues. Per germline, CDR1 SGHTA and CDR2 FQGNSA. CDR3 sequence (DNA): TGTGCCAGCAGCTTAGTATTTCAGGGTTTAGGGGAAAAACTGTTTTTT. Protein: CASSLVFQGLGEKLFF.